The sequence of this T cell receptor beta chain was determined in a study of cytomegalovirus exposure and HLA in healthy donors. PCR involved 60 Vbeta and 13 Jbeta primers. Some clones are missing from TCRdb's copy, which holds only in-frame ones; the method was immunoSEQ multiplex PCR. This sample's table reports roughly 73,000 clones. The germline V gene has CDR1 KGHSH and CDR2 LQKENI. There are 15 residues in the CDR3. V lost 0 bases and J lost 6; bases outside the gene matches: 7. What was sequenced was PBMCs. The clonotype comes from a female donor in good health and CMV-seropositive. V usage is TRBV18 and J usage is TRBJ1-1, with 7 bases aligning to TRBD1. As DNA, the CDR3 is TGTGCCAGCTCACCACCAGTAGGGGGCAGCCCTGAAGCTTTCTTT. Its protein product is CASSPPVGGSPEAFF.